The next 30 T cell receptor beta chains were all read from a single sample in a study of OX40 agonist ivuxolimab in advanced cancers. Some clones are missing from TCRdb's copy, which holds only in-frame ones; the method was immunoSEQ multiplex PCR. The table includes approximately 84,000 clones, 65% to 90% detected once. The specimen comprised CD4+ or CD8+ T cells sorted from blood, sampled in a trial of the OX40 agonist ivuxolimab. Every receptor here comes from an adult with an advanced solid tumor such as melanoma, head and neck, liver or kidney cancer.

The V call is TRBV7-6, the J call TRBJ2-6; possible D gene TRBD2, 5 bases. The CDR3 covers 15 residues. Trimming stripped 8 bases from V and 0 bases from J, with 11 bases between. The germline CDR1 and CDR2 sequences are SGHVS and FNYEAQ. This CDR3 is CASSGRGSGANVLTF. The CDR3 region has the DNA TGTGCCAGCTCGGGCCGGGGCTCTGGGGCCAACGTCCTGACTTTC.

CDR3 bases: TGTGCCACGGGGATAGGGGCCGGACAGCCCCAGCATTTT. Amino acid sequence: CATGIGAGQPQHF. The chain employs TRBV6-1 and TRBJ1-5; a possible D gene is TRBD1 (5 bases). Trimming stripped 10 bases from V and 7 bases from J, with 17 bases between. Germline V gene lookup returns CDR1 MNHNS and CDR2 SASEGT. This CDR3 region has 13 residues.

This clone was seen a few times. The chain links TRBV27 to TRBJ1-1; no clear D. The V and J ends lost 6 bases and 3 bases respectively, with 8 bases between them. The CDR3 covers 12 residues. From germline, CDR1 is MNHEY and CDR2 SMNVEV (reference sequence). Here the CDR3 DNA reads TGTGCCAGCAGCCAAACTTACACTGAAGCTTTCTTT. The encoded protein is CASSQTYTEAFF.

This chain links TRBV6-5 with TRBJ1-3; D remains ambiguous. Germline CDR1 and CDR2: MNHEY and SVGAGI. The CDR3 is 16 residues long. Trimming removed 0 bases at V and 0 bases at J, with 9 bases between. DNA for the CDR3: TGTGCCAGCAGTTACTCGCCTCCTTCCTCTGGAAACACCATATATTTT. Amino acids: CASSYSPPSSGNTIYF.

This rearrangement joins TRBV2 to TRBJ1-4, with TRBD1 matching over 7 bases. Per germline, CDR1 SNHLY and CDR2 FYNNEI. This CDR3 is built from 14 residues. Unmatched junction bases numbered 9, after V lost 8 bases and J lost 6 bases. CDR3 sequence (DNA): TGTGCCAGCCTTCGACAGGGAGTAGATGAAAAACTGTTTTTT. It specifies CASLRQGVDEKLFF.

The chain carries TRBV5-5 and TRBJ2-5; D is unclear. Per germline, CDR1 SGHKS and CDR2 YYEKEE (reference sequence). This CDR3 is 13 amino acids long. The V and J ends lost 4 bases and 6 bases respectively, with 13 bases between them. The CDR3 sequence: CASSPGGYQTQYF. The CDR3 DNA follows: TGTGCCAGCAGCCCCGGCGGCTACCAGACCCAGTACTTC.

The rearrangement joins TRBV5-1 to TRBJ1-2, with D unclear. The germline CDR1 and CDR2 sequences are SGHRS and YFSETQ. This CDR3 has 13 residues. V lost 1 base to trimming and J lost 10 bases, with 14 bases between them. The CDR3 DNA follows: TGCGCCAGCAGCTTGATCCACAAGTCGGACTACACCTTC. Amino acids: CASSLIHKSDYTF. Using reference TRBV5-1 and TRBJ1-2 for the parts outside the CDR3, the full variable domain is KAGVTQTPRYLIKTRGQQVTLSCSPISGHRSVSWYQQTPGQGLQFLFEYFSETQRNKGNFPGRFSGRQFSNSRSEMNVSTLELGDSALYLCASSLIHKSDYTFGSGTRLTVV.

The chain recombines TRBV5-4 with TRBJ1-5; D uncertain. Germline V CDR1 and CDR2: SGHNT, YYREEE (reference sequence). The CDR3 is 14 amino acids. V dropped 2 bases and J dropped 4 bases, with 10 bases sitting between them. CDR3 in amino acids: CASSLSVRNQPQHF. CDR3 sequence (DNA): TGTGCCAGCAGCTTAAGTGTGAGGAATCAGCCCCAGCATTTT.

V gene TRBV5-4 combines with J gene TRBJ1-1; maybe TRBD1 (5 bases). The germline V and J ends were trimmed by 6 bases and 5 bases, with 14 bases remaining between them. CDR3 length: 13 residues. Germline CDR1 SGHNT, CDR2 YYREEE (reference sequence). CDR3 residues: CASNLAGGTEAFF. The CDR3 region has the DNA TGTGCCAGCAACCTTGCGGGGGGAACTGAAGCTTTCTTT.

This clone was detected only once. This chain links TRBV19 with TRBJ1-2; 9 bases fit TRBD1. The ends lost 5 bases at V and 7 bases at J; junction bases unmatched: 11. CDR1 is LNHDA, CDR2 SQIVND, per germline (reference sequence). The CDR3 consists of 15 residues. CDR3 sequence: CASSLQQGASGGYTF. The CDR3 DNA reads as TGTGCCAGTAGTCTTCAACAGGGGGCCTCGGGTGGCTACACCTTC. Together with reference TRBV19 and TRBJ1-2, the CDR3 gives the full variable domain: DGGITQSPKYLFRKEGQNVTLSCEQNLNHDAMYWYRQDPGQGLRLIYYSQIVNDFQKGDIAEGYSVSREKKESFPLTVTSAQKNPTAFYLCASSLQQGASGGYTFGSGTRLTVV.

V usage is TRBV9 and J usage is TRBJ2-3, with TRBD2 identical over 9 bases. The CDR3 totals 18 residues. Trimming took 0 bases from V and 2 from J; bases not matched to a gene: 10. CDR1 is SGDLS, CDR2 YYNGEE, per germline. The CDR3 DNA sequence: TGTGCCAGCAGCGTAGGAGGTCTAGCGGGGACACACACAGATACGCAGTATTTT. It codes for CASSVGGLAGTHTDTQYF.

This chain links TRBV7-9 with TRBJ2-7, with 7 bases aligning to TRBD1. This CDR3 is 13 amino acids long. Unmatched junction bases numbered 5, after V lost 4 bases and J lost 5 bases. Germline values: CDR1 SEHNR, CDR2 FQNEAQ (reference sequence). The CDR3 bases are TGTGCCAGCAGCTCCATCACAGGGGACGAGCAGTACTTC. It specifies CASSSITGDEQYF.

This rearrangement joins TRBV4-1 to TRBJ2-2; D gene unclear. The CDR3 contains 17 residues. Germline loops: CDR1 MGHRA, CDR2 YSYEKL. V was cut by 0 bases and J by 3 bases, with 14 bases left in between. The chain's CDR3 is CASSQDGAPGDTGELFF. For the CDR3, the DNA is TGCGCCAGCAGCCAAGATGGAGCCCCAGGCGACACCGGGGAGCTGTTTTTT.

The V and J genes are TRBV18 and TRBJ1-2; 7 nucleotides line up with TRBD1. Germline lookup yields CDR1 KGHSH and CDR2 LQKENI. This CDR3 is built from 16 residues. Trimming took 6 bases from V and 4 from J; bases not matched to a gene: 14. This CDR3 reads CASSPEPPGQSYGYTF. CDR3 sequence (DNA): TGTGCCAGCTCCCCAGAGCCGCCGGGACAGAGCTATGGCTACACCTTC.

The rearrangement joins TRBV29-1 to TRBJ2-3, with 7 bases lining up with TRBD2. Germline V CDR1 and CDR2: SQVTM, ANQGSEA. The CDR3 has 15 residues. The J segment lost 1 base and the V segment lost 7 bases, leaving 11 bases of the junction unmatched. The CDR3 here is CSAEGRGDGTDTQYF. For the CDR3, the DNA is TGCAGCGCCGAAGGACGGGGGGACGGCACAGATACGCAGTATTTT.

This clone was recorded a few times. The chain couples TRBV7-6 to TRBJ2-1; 9 bases match TRBD1. The germline V gene encodes CDR1 SGHVS and CDR2 FNYEAQ. The trim removed 5 bases at V and 2 bases at J, leaving 7 bases unmatched. This CDR3 is built from 16 residues. The CDR3 region is CASSPGQGFTYNEQFF. CDR3 DNA: TGTGCCAGCAGCCCGGGACAGGGATTCACCTACAATGAGCAGTTCTTC.

This sequence joins TRBV10-3 and TRBJ1-1; 8 nucleotides align to TRBD1. After removal of 6 bases from V and 5 bases from J, the junction contained 11 bases not matched to a gene. The CDR3 length is 15 residues. Germline loops: CDR1 ENHRY, CDR2 SYGVKD. This CDR3 reads CAIRNRGTPDTEAFF. The CDR3 DNA follows: TGTGCCATCAGGAACAGGGGGACACCGGATACTGAAGCTTTCTTT.

The chain is built from TRBV29-1 and TRBJ1-4; the D gene is possibly TRBD1 (5 bases). This CDR3 is built from 14 residues. Germline V gene data show CDR1 as SQVTM and CDR2 as ANQGSEA. V shed 0 bases and J shed 0 bases, with 5 bases lying between them. The CDR3 loop is CSVEDRATNEKLFF. CDR3 sequence (DNA): TGCAGCGTTGAAGACAGGGCAACTAATGAAAAACTGTTTTTT.

The CDR3 nucleotides are TGTGCCAGCAGCCCCACCCCACGGGGGGACTACGAGCAGTACTTC. This translates into CASSPTPRGDYEQYF. The chain couples TRBV7-6 to TRBJ2-7; TRBD2 aligns across 7 bases. Germline V gene lookup returns CDR1 SGHVS and CDR2 FNYEAQ. The CDR3 runs to 15 residues. J lost 3 bases, V lost 5 bases, and 10 bases had no gene match.

The rearrangement joins TRBV5-5 to TRBJ1-2; no clear D gene. V gave up 0 bases and J gave up 1 base, with 7 bases separating them. Germline V gene sequence: CDR1 SGHKS, CDR2 YYEKEE (reference sequence). The CDR3 spans 14 residues. CDR3 coding DNA: TGTGCCAGCAGCTTGGGGCAGAATAACTATGGCTACACCTTC. It is translated as CASSLGQNNYGYTF.

This rearrangement joins TRBV28 to TRBJ1-4; 7 nucleotides agree with TRBD1. Germline CDR1 and CDR2: MDHEN and SYDVKM. CDR3 length: 13 residues. Trimming took 10 bases from V and 4 from J; bases not matched to a gene: 6. CDR3 region: CANSGTDNEKLFF. Written as DNA, the CDR3 is TGTGCCAACTCCGGGACAGATAATGAAAAACTGTTTTTT. The complete variable domain, with remaining parts taken from reference TRBV28 and TRBJ1-4, reads DVKVTQSSRYLVKRTGEKVFLECVQDMDHENMFWYRQDPGLGLRLIYFSYDVKMKEKGDIPEGYSVSREKKERFSLILESASTNQTSMYLCANSGTDNEKLFFGSGTQLSVL.

V and J are TRBV19 and TRBJ2-1; 8 bases match TRBD1. The CDR3 loop spans 13 amino acids. CDR1 is LNHDA and CDR2 is SQIVND in the germline V gene (reference sequence). The V gene end was trimmed by 8 bases and the J gene end by 7 bases; junction bases not matched to a gene: 7. CDR3 in DNA: TGTGCCAGTGGACAGGGAAATAATAATGAGCAGTTCTTC. As protein: CASGQGNNNEQFF.

This chain uses TRBV7-9 with TRBJ2-2, with no clear D. V was trimmed by 1 base and J by 6 bases, leaving 3 bases between them. This CDR3 region has 12 residues. CDR1 SEHNR and CDR2 FQNEAQ come from the germline V gene (reference sequence). This CDR3 is CASSLGAGELFF. CDR3 nucleotide sequence: TGTGCCAGCAGCTTAGGGGCCGGGGAGCTGTTTTTT.

This chain links TRBV27 with TRBJ2-7; perhaps D is TRBD1 or TRBD2 (6 bases each). Per germline, CDR1 MNHEY and CDR2 SMNVEV (reference sequence). The CDR3 is made up of 15 amino acids. Trimming removed 4 bases from V and 2 bases from J, with 15 bases in between. The CDR3 nucleotides are TGTGCCAGCAGTTCCCGGGGGCTACCGACCTACGAGCAGTACTTC. It translates to CASSSRGLPTYEQYF.

The sample holds one count of this clone. V is TRBV7-3 and J is TRBJ2-7, with a possible D match to TRBD1 (7 bases). V lost 5 bases to trimming and J lost 3 bases, with 17 bases between them. Germline CDR1 reads SGHTA; CDR2 reads FQGTGA. The CDR3 contains 15 residues. The CDR3 DNA reads as TGTGCCAGCAGCGCTGCGGGACAGACGGGCTACGAGCAGTACTTC. The encoded protein is CASSAAGQTGYEQYF.

This chain's CDR3 is CASSVGSGDRQPQHF. As DNA, the CDR3 is TGTGCCAGCAGCGTCGGATCGGGGGATCGTCAGCCCCAGCATTTT. The chain combines TRBV9 with TRBJ1-5, with TRBD1 as a possible D gene (5 bases). This CDR3 contains 15 residues. CDR1 and CDR2 from the germline V gene are SGDLS and YYNGEE. The ends were cut back, 2 bases at V and 6 bases at J, with 15 bases in the middle.

This clone has only one observation. V and J are TRBV5-4 and TRBJ1-3; the match to TRBD1 covers 8 bases. Germline CDR1 and CDR2: SGHNT and YYREEE (reference sequence). CDR3 length: 16 amino acids. After removal of 0 bases from V and 3 bases from J, the junction contained 5 bases not matched to a gene. CDR3 residues: CASSLGQGAGGNTIYF. CDR3 DNA: TGTGCCAGCAGCTTGGGGCAGGGGGCTGGTGGAAACACCATATATTTT.

This chain uses TRBV5-1 with TRBJ2-1, with 8 bases lining up with TRBD1. V lost 4 bases, J lost 5 bases, and 11 bases stayed unmatched. The CDR3 runs 16 residues. In germline, CDR1 is SGHRS, CDR2 YFSETQ. The CDR3 nucleotides read TGCGCCAGCAGCCCCTCAGGGGGCGGGGACCACAATGAGCAGTTCTTC. Protein product: CASSPSGGGDHNEQFF.

V usage is TRBV6-4 and J usage is TRBJ2-5; 10 bases agree with TRBD2. Matching the DNA end better, TRBJ2-7 makes the J call doubtful. The germline V gene encodes CDR1 MRHNA and CDR2 SNTAGT. The CDR3 extends over 14 amino acids. CDR3 in amino acids: CASSPLAGPYEQYF. Written as DNA, the CDR3 is TGTGCCAGCAGCCCACTAGCGGGACCCTACGAGCAGTACTTC.

The chain carries TRBV7-2 and TRBJ2-7; no reliable D call. The V and J ends lost 1 base and 6 bases respectively, with 7 bases between them. This CDR3 has 12 amino acids. The germline gives CDR1 SGHTA, CDR2 FQGNSA. The CDR3: CASSLDIPEQYF. The DNA of the CDR3 is TGTGCCAGCAGCTTAGACATCCCCGAGCAGTACTTC.